This record concerns one T cell receptor beta chain sequence. Its antigen is not known. The protocol was immunoSEQ multiplex PCR, while the TCRdb copy is restricted to in-frame clones and leaves out a portion. The table has 90,000 to 130,000 clones, 88% seen once. The CDR3 extends over 14 amino acids. Unmatched junction bases numbered 6, after V lost 5 bases and J lost 2 bases. The germline V gene encodes CDR1 LNHDA and CDR2 SQIVND (reference sequence). The data were obtained in a study of T cell responses to AZD1222 COVID-19 vaccine. Study background: Second-dose schedules of about 4 or about 12 weeks were combined.

General study results and limits: CD4 TCRs associated with vaccination spanned spike, dominating at 160-218 and 743-854. Just 6 or 7 AZD1222 recipients were seropositive at baseline.

The input for sequencing was peripheral blood, taken on day 0 of AZD1222 vaccination. This chain joins TRBV19 and TRBJ2-7, with 7 bases identical to TRBD1. The sequence derives from an adult in good health. The CDR3 DNA sequence: TGTGCCAGTAGTCCTTCAGGGGGTGCCTACGAGCAGTACTTC. It codes for CASSPSGGAYEQYF.